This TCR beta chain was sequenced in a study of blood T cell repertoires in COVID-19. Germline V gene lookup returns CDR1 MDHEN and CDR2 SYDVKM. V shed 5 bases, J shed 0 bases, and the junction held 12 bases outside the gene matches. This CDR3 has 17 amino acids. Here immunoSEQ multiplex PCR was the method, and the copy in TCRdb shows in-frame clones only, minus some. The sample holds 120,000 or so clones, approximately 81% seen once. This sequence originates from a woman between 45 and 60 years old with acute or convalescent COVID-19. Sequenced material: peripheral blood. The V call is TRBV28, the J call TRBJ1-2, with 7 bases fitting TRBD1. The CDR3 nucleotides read TGTGCCAGCAGTCCCCCTCCTCGACAGGGTACTAACTATGGCTACACCTTC. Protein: CASSPPPRQGTNYGYTF.